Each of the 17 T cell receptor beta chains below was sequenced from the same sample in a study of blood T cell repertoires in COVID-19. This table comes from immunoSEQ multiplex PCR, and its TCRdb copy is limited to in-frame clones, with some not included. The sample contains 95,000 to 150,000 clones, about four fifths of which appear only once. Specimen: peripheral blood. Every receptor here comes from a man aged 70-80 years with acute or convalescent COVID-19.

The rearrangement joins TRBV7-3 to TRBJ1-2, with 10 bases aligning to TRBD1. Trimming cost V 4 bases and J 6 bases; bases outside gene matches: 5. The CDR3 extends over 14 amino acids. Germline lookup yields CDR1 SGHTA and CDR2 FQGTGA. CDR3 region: CASSSGQGDHGYTF. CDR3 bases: TGTGCCAGCAGCTCCGGACAGGGGGATCATGGCTACACCTTC.

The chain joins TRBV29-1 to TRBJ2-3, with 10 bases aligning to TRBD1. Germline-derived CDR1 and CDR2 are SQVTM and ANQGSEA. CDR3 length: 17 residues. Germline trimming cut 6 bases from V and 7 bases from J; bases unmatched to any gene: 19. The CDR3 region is CSVVTTAGQGMGYTQYF. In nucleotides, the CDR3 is TGCAGCGTCGTTACTACCGCGGGACAGGGGATGGGTTATACGCAGTATTTT.

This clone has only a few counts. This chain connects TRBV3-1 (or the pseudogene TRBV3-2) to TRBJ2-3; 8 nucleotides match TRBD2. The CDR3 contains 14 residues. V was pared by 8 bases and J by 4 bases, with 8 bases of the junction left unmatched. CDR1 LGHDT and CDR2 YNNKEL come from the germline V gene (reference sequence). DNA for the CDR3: TGTGCCAGCGCATCCAGCGGGGGTGCAGATACGCAGTATTTT. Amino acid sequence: CASASSGGADTQYF.

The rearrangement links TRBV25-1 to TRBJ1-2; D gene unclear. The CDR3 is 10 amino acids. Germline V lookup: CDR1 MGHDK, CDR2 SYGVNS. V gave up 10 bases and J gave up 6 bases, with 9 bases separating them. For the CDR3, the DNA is TGTGCCACCCACAGAGATGGCTACACCTTC. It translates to CATHRDGYTF.

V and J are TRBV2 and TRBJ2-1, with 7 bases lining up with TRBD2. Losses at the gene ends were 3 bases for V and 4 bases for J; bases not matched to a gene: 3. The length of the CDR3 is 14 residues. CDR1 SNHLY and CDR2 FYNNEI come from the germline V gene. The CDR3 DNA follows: TGTGCCAGCAGTGAGGGGCGGGGGTACAATGAGCAGTTCTTC. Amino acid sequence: CASSEGRGYNEQFF. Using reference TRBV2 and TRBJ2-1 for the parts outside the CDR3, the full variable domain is EPEVTQTPSHQVTQMGQEVILRCVPISNHLYFYWYRQILGQKVEFLVSFYNNEISEKSEIFDDQFSVERPDGSNFTLKIRSTKLEDSAMYFCASSEGRGYNEQFFGPGTRLTVL.

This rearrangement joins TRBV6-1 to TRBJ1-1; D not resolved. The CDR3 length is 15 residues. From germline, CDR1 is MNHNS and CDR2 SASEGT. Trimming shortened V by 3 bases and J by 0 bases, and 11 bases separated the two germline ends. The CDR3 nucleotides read TGTGCCAGCAGTGAGTTTAGCAGACTGAACACTGAAGCTTTCTTT. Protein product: CASSEFSRLNTEAFF.

CDR3 sequence (DNA): TGTGCCAGCAGTACGACTAGCGGGGCGTCTCGGGGCCTCAAGCAGTACTTC. Translation: CASSTTSGASRGLKQYF. This rearrangement joins TRBV6-2 or TRBV6-3 to TRBJ2-7, with 11 bases identical to TRBD2. This CDR3 has 17 amino acids. Trimming removed 5 bases from V and 8 bases from J; junction bases left unmatched: 17. Germline lookup yields CDR1 MNHEY and CDR2 SVGEGT.

CDR3 bases: TGTGCCAGCGGCCAGACAGCCTTAGAAAAACTGTTTTTT. Its translation: CASGQTALEKLFF. The chain is built from TRBV27 and TRBJ1-4; weak D call: TRBD1 (5 bases). The CDR3 sequence is 13 residues long. Between the trimmed V and J ends, which lost 8 bases and 8 bases, there was a span of 15 bases. Germline-derived CDR1 and CDR2 are MNHEY and SMNVEV (reference sequence). Filled out from reference TRBV27 and TRBJ1-4, the complete variable domain reads EAQVTQNPRYLITVTGKKLTVTCSQNMNHEYMSWYRQDPGLGLRQIYYSMNVEVTDKGDVPEGYKVSRKEKRNFPLILESPSPNQTSLYFCASGQTALEKLFFGSGTQLSVL.

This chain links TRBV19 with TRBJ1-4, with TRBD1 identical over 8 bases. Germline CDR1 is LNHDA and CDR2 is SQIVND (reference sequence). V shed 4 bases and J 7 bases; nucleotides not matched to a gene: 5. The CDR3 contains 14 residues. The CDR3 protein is CASSTDRVSEKLFF. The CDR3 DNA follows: TGTGCCAGTAGTACGGACAGGGTCAGTGAAAAACTGTTTTTT.

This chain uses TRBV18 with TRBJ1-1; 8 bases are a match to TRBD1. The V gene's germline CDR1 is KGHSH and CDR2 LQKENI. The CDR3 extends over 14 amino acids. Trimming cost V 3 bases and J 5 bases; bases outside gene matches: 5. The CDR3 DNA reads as TGTGCCAGCTCACCGGGACAGGAGGAAACTGAAGCTTTCTTT. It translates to CASSPGQEETEAFF.

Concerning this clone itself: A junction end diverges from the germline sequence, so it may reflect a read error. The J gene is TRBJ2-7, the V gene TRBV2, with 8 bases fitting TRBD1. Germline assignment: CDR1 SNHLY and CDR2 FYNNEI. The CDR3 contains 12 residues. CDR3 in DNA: TGTGCCAGCAGTGAAGTTTTAACAGGGGGTAACTTC. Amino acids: CASSEVLTGGNF.

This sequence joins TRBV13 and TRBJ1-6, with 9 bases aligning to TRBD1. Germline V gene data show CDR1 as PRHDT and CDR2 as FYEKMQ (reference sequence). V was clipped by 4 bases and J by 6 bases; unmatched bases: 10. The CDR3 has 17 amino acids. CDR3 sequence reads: CASSYSHRGRGNSPLHF. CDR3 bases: TGTGCCAGCAGCTATTCCCACAGGGGGCGAGGTAATTCACCCCTCCACTTT. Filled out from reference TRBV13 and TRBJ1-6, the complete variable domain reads AAGVIQSPRHLIKEKRETATLKCYPIPRHDTVYWYQQGPGQDPQFLISFYEKMQSDKGSIPDRFSAQQFSDYHSELNMSSLELGDSALYFCASSYSHRGRGNSPLHFGNGTRLTVT.

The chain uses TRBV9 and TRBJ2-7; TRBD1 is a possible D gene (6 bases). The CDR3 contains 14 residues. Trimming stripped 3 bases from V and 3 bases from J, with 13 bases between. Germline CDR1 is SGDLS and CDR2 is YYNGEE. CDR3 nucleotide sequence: TGTGCCAGCAGCGCAGGGGTTCTCAACTACGAGCAGTACTTC. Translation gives CASSAGVLNYEQYF. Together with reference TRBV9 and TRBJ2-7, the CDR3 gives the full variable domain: DSGVTQTPKHLITATGQRVTLRCSPRSGDLSVYWYQQSLDQGLQFLIQYYNGEERAKGNILERFSAQQFPDLHSELNLSSLELGDSALYFCASSAGVLNYEQYFGPGTRLTVT.

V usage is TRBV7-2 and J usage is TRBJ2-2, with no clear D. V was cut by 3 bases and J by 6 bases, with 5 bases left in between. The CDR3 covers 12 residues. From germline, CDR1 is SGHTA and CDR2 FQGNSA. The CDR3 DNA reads TGTGCCAGCAGCTTTCCCGCCGGGGAGCTGTTTTTT. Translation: CASSFPAGELFF.

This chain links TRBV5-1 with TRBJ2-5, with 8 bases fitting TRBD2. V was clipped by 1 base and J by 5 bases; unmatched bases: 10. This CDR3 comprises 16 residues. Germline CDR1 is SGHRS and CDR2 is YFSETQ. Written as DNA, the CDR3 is TGCGCCAGCAGCTTGAATGCGGGGGGCTCTGGGGAGACCCAGTACTTC. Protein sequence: CASSLNAGGSGETQYF.

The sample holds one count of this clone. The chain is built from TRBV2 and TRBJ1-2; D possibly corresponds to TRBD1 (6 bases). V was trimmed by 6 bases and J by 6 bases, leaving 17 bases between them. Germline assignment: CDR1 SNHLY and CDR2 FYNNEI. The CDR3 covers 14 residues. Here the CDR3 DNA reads TGTGCCAGCAGCGAACCGGGGGGCGGCGATGGCTACACCTTC. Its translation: CASSEPGGGDGYTF.

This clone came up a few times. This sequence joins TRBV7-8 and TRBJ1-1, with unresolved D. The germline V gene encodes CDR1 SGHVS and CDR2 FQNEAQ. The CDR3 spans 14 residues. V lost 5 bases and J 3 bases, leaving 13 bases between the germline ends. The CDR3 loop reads CASSPLGKDTEAFF. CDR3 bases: TGTGCCAGCAGCCCCCTCGGGAAGGACACTGAAGCTTTCTTT.